This TCR beta chain was found in a study of long-term antiretroviral therapy in people with HIV. Regarding the study as a whole: Dominance of pre-ART expanded clones persisted, fluctuating and often declining after ART. Repertoires looked antigen-experienced, with only a slight naive shift after ART.

V was clipped by 2 bases and J by 4 bases; unmatched bases: 8. The CDR3 loop spans 19 amino acids. From germline, CDR1 is SGHDN and CDR2 FVKESK. This was the immunoSEQ v3.0 assay at survey level. TCRdb keeps only in-frame clones here, not all; method: immunoSEQ multiplex PCR. Counted here are approximately 20,000 clones, around four fifths occurring once; the ten biggest clones make up 12%. Of note for this clone: What it binds is unknown.

The receptor was derived from a man between 40 and 49 years old with HIV. V usage is TRBV14 and J usage is TRBJ2-2, with TRBD2 matching 15 bases. Sequencing used unsorted PBMCs, obtained 1.6 years after starting antiretroviral therapy. The CDR3 loop is CASSQPGLAGGRSTGELFF. The CDR3 DNA follows: TGTGCCAGCAGCCAACCCGGACTAGCGGGGGGGCGGAGCACCGGGGAGCTGTTTTTT.